This T cell receptor (beta chain) was sequenced for a study of T cell repertoires in cytomegalovirus infection (dated by TCRdb to between 2018 and 2021). Study-wide context: Because public TCR beta signatures pointed to carriage of CMV infection together with the matching HLA type, the HLA type of each donor mattered for the analysis.

Sequencing took place on an Illumina HiSeq 1500. The public reads were quality trimmed at Q25 with fastp and then assembled into clones with MiXCR by TCRdb, keeping productive beta chains. Entries are consolidated by CDR3 protein sequence, retaining the most common genes and DNA. The sample contains about 160,000 distinct CDR3 sequences, roughly 18% of them found a single time. The ten biggest clones cover 18% of the sample. As encoded in the germline V gene, CDR1 is SQVTM while CDR2 is ANQGSEA. Spanning cysteine to phenylalanine, the CDR3 consists of 13 amino acids. CDR3 DNA is the only sequence kept; it has 39 bases, read in frame from the first base. Relative to germline, V is missing 3 bases and J is missing 3 bases, with 5 bases of the junction outside any gene match. In regard to this clonotype: It has no known antigen specificity. Nothing much larger sits one base from this clone, and base qualities are not available.

Findings and caveats that apply to the study as a whole: The ex vivo response was dominated by HLA-C-restricted CMV-specific TCR beta clonotypes, which also provided the single most frequent clonotype in two of eight donors. Carriers of CMV infection plus the relevant HLA type were discriminated by the cumulative frequency of public TCR beta family members in the study cohort and in an independent roughly 400-donor cohort.

Sequenced material: CD8+ T cells from PBMCs. This receptor chain uses TRBV29-1 and TRBJ2-7; TRBD1 matches 7 bases in the middle. This sequence originates from a human donor in good health (CMV status not recorded). Some clones in this sample may be carry-over from other donors' samples. The CDR3 protein sequence reads: CSVDKAGGYEQYF. The bases are TGCAGCGTTGATAAGGCAGGGGGCTACGAGCAGTACTTC.